A selection of T cell receptor beta chains follows, all from one sample in a study of shared clonotypes between healthy human individuals. TCRdb's table, derived via immunoSEQ multiplex PCR, lists solely in-frame clones and lacks some. The table has 1.5 million to 2.5 million clones, approximately 94% seen once. Sequenced: naive CD8+ T cells sorted from blood. The receptors were sampled from a man between 18 and 35 years old in good health. Both conserved end residues are part of each CDR3. A D gene is named only where the DNA matches it firmly.

13,TRBV7-9,NA,TRBJ2-1,CASSFEDLNEQFF,TGTGCCAGCAGCTTCGAAGATCTCAATGAGCAGTTCTTC
15,TRBV13,NA,TRBJ2-1,CASSLAGGLYNEQFF,TGTGCCAGCAGCTTAGCGGGGGGCCTCTACAATGAGCAGTTCTTC
13,TRBV27,NA,TRBJ2-7,CAELGTGIYEQYF,TGTGCCGAATTAGGAACCGGGATCTACGAGCAGTACTTC
14,TRBV6-6,NA,TRBJ1-1,CASSYGGANTEAFF,TGTGCCAGCAGTTACGGAGGGGCAAACACTGAAGCTTTCTTT
13,TRBV29-1,NA,TRBJ1-2,CSVYTGGSYGYTF,TGCAGCGTTTACACCGGGGGAAGTTATGGCTACACCTTC
14,TRBV6-1,NA,TRBJ2-7,CASSEGRLEDEQYF,TGTGCCAGCAGTGAAGGTCGGCTAGAGGACGAGCAGTACTTC
14,TRBV4-1,NA,TRBJ2-7,CASSPRDTSYEQYF,TGCGCCAGCAGCCCCCGGGACACTTCCTACGAGCAGTACTTC
14,TRBV7-9,NA,TRBJ2-7,CASSTISGAYEQYF,TGTGCCAGCAGCACCATATCAGGCGCGTACGAGCAGTACTTC
11,TRBV7-9,NA,TRBJ2-5,CASSFRETQYF,TGTGCCAGCAGCTTCCGGGAGACCCAGTACTTC
18,TRBV28,TRBD1,TRBJ1-6,CASSLSLTGGLYNSPLHF,TGTGCCAGCAGTTTATCCCTTACAGGGGGCCTCTATAATTCACCCCTCCACTTT
13,TRBV30,TRBD1,TRBJ1-6,CAWTTGGNSPLHF,TGTGCCTGGACCACAGGGGGGAATTCACCCCTCCACTTT
13,TRBV7-9,NA,TRBJ2-7,CASSPTEPYEQYF,TGTGCCAGCAGCCCGACCGAGCCCTACGAGCAGTACTTC
16,TRBV7-8,NA,TRBJ2-7,CASSPKPLESSYEQYF,TGTGCCAGCAGCCCCAAGCCTCTAGAAAGCTCCTACGAGCAGTACTTC
17,TRBV4-1,TRBD2,TRBJ2-7,CASSQVAGATGSYEQYF,TGCGCCAGCAGCCAAGTCGCGGGAGCCACGGGGTCCTACGAGCAGTACTTC
16,TRBV7-9,TRBD2,TRBJ2-7,CASSPGLAGALYEQYF,TGTGCCAGCAGTCCCGGACTAGCGGGAGCTTTGTACGAGCAGTACTTC